This T cell receptor beta chain was sequenced in a study of OX40 agonist ivuxolimab in advanced cancers. Study-level background: Ivuxolimab was an agonistic, fully human IgG2 monoclonal antibody directed against OX40 (CD134), a costimulatory receptor. Intravenous ivuxolimab was administered to patients every 2 weeks at six dose levels: 0.01, 0.1, 0.3, 1.5, 3 and 10 mg/kg. The monotherapy dose-escalation portion (N of about 50 patients) of the phase I ivuxolimab trial is reported in the paper. The purpose of peripheral TCRbeta sequencing was to test whether ivuxolimab changed TCR sequence diversity and led to clonal T-cell expansion. In the dose-escalation cohort, roughly 82% of patients were male, and the mean age was approximately 60 years with a range of 23 to 79. Of the approximately 50 dose-escalation patients, hepatocellular carcinoma was present in approximately 20, melanoma in some 15, renal cell carcinoma in 9 and head and neck cancer in 9. Partial responses occurred in three dose-escalation patients, of whom one had hepatocellular carcinoma and two had cutaneous melanoma. Prior anti-PD-1, anti-PD-L1 or anti-CTLA-4 therapy was permitted, and checkpoint inhibitors had been received by under 50% of dose-escalation patients.

On the study overall, not on this receptor specifically: Low levels of normalized T-cell clonal expansion were also seen in some patients who did not respond. Antigen specificity was not determined for the clonally expanded peripheral T cells. In the 0.1-3.0 mg/kg groups, partial responders had among the lowest normalized peripheral clonal expansion, particularly in CD8+ T cells. At doses of 0.1 to 3.0 mg/kg, clonal expansion of both CD4+ and CD8+ blood T cells was observed from baseline to week 6. After ivuxolimab, more expanded clones were found on average in CD8+ T cells than in CD4+ T cells.

Genomic DNA was extracted from sorted cells for sequencing of the TCRbeta CDR3 region. The immunoSEQ Assay was used for sequencing of TCRbeta CDR3 regions. TCRdb stores this immuneACCESS table with in-frame sequences only. Part of the clones is absent; in the studies checked, under half of the shortfall reflects unresolved V genes, and no reason is known for the rest. The sample table shows more than 80,000 clones, and around 90% are seen once. Jointly, the top ten make up around 1.6% of the sample. This clone was observed once. Its antigen remains unidentified. Base-call qualities are not available, and no considerably larger clone is one nucleotide away. The trial excluded patients who had a history of autoimmune disease or were on systemic immunosuppression. Peripheral blood for TCR sequencing was drawn from every dose cohort at baseline, at cycle 4 day 1 and at cycle 7 day 1. Samples were obtained from an open-label, multicenter, first-in-human phase I dose-escalation trial of ivuxolimab. The trial enrolled adults with locally advanced or metastatic head and neck squamous cell, hepatocellular, melanoma or renal cell carcinoma. Before TCR sequencing, CD4+ and CD8+ T cells were separately sorted from peripheral blood.

Per the germline V gene, KGHSH is the CDR1 and LQKENI is the CDR2. The junction carries 11 bases between V and J, which are trimmed by 4 bases and 5 bases respectively. The CDR3 contains 13 residues, cysteine and phenylalanine counted. CDR3 DNA only is kept here, 39 bases in frame from base 1. Sequencing was performed on CD4+ or CD8+ T cells sorted from blood, taken in a trial of the OX40 agonist ivuxolimab. This clonotype was obtained from an adult with an advanced solid tumor such as melanoma, head and neck, liver or kidney cancer. The sequence links TRBV18 to TRBJ2-5; TRBD2 is a weak D gene call, 6 bases matching. The nucleotide sequence is TGTGCCAGCTCACGTGGAGGGTTGGAGACCCAGTACTTC. Translated, it reads CASSRGGLETQYF.